The 27 T cell receptor beta chains below all came from one sample that was sequenced in a study of blood T cell repertoires in COVID-19. Profiling relied on immunoSEQ multiplex PCR, and the TCRdb table lists in-frame clones only, not all of them. The top ten clones hold 2% to 2.5% of a sample with 200,000 to 250,000 clones, 84% of them seen once. Sequences were obtained from peripheral blood. The receptor set was obtained from a woman aged 55-69 years with acute or convalescent COVID-19.

This clone is a singleton in its sample. The chain links TRBV21-1 to TRBJ1-5; whether TRBD1, the table's D call, matches the DNA was not checked. TRBV21-1 is designated a pseudogene. The CDR3 sequence is 16 residues long. The CDR3 coding sequence is TGTGCCAGCAGCAAAGGGAACAGGACCCTCGGTCAGCCCCAGCATTTT. It encodes CASSKGNRTLGQPQHF.

J is TRBJ2-2 and V is TRBV3-1 (or the pseudogene TRBV3-2), with D possibly TRBD2 on 5 matching bases. The CDR3 loop spans 18 amino acids. V was pared by 0 bases and J by 0 bases, with 14 bases between. Germline loops: CDR1 LGHDT, CDR2 YNNKEL (reference sequence). CDR3: CASSQDRLALANTGELFF. In nucleotides, the CDR3 is TGTGCCAGCAGCCAAGATCGTCTAGCTCTTGCGAACACCGGGGAGCTGTTTTTT.

This chain links TRBV30 with TRBJ1-1; no firm D call. From germline, CDR1 is GTSNPN and CDR2 SVGIG (reference sequence). The CDR3 is 13 residues long. The V and J ends lost 0 bases and 1 base respectively, with 6 bases between them. The CDR3 nucleotides are TGTGCCTGGAGTGTAGAAGCGAACACTGAAGCTTTCTTT. Translating it yields CAWSVEANTEAFF.

This clone showed up just a few times. The V call is TRBV28, the J call TRBJ2-2; D possibly corresponds to TRBD1 (6 bases). The CDR3 has 15 residues. Germline-derived CDR1 and CDR2 are MDHEN and SYDVKM. Trimming stripped 5 bases from V and 4 bases from J, with 14 bases between. The DNA for the CDR3 is TGTGCCAGCAGTACTCCCGGGACAAGCACCGGGGAGCTGTTTTTT. It translates to CASSTPGTSTGELFF.

This sequence joins TRBV7-9 and TRBJ1-1; D is ambiguous. In germline, CDR1 is SEHNR, CDR2 FQNEAQ (reference sequence). V was pared by 8 bases and J by 3 bases, with 13 bases between. The CDR3 runs to 13 residues. The CDR3 DNA reads TGTGCCAGCTCCGCGGATTGGGACACTGAAGCTTTCTTT. Protein product: CASSADWDTEAFF.

The V and J genes are TRBV6-5 and TRBJ1-2; D is ambiguous. Germline V CDR1 and CDR2: MNHEY, SVGAGI. The CDR3 length is 11 residues. The germline V and J ends were trimmed by 6 bases and 8 bases, with 10 bases remaining between them. The CDR3 loop reads CASRRKAGYTF. CDR3 in DNA: TGTGCCAGCAGGAGGAAGGCGGGCTACACCTTC.

This clone was found once. V and J are TRBV9 and TRBJ2-7; D is undetermined. V lost 2 bases, J lost 0 bases, and 9 bases lay in between. The V gene's germline CDR1 is SGDLS and CDR2 YYNGEE. The CDR3 totals 14 residues. Written as DNA, the CDR3 is TGTGCCAGCAGCGTTGGCCCAGTCTCCTACGAGCAGTACTTC. Translation: CASSVGPVSYEQYF.

The chain couples TRBV30 to TRBJ1-2; TRBD1 aligns across 7 bases. The CDR3 covers 13 residues. The V gene's germline CDR1 is GTSNPN and CDR2 SVGIG (reference sequence). The V gene end was trimmed by 4 bases and the J gene end by 5 bases; junction bases not matched to a gene: 7. CDR3 protein: CAWILGRGYGYTF. CDR3 nucleotide sequence: TGTGCCTGGATTTTAGGCAGGGGGTATGGCTACACCTTC.

The gene calls are TRBV10-3 and TRBJ2-3; the D gene is possibly TRBD1 (5 bases). The CDR3 totals 16 residues. CDR1 and CDR2 from the germline V gene are ENHRY and SYGVKD. The V gene lost 3 bases and the J gene lost 2 bases, with 15 bases spanning the gap. CDR3 loop: CAISDLGLQVTDTQYF. CDR3 nucleotides: TGTGCCATCAGTGACTTGGGGCTACAAGTCACAGATACGCAGTATTTT.

The gene calls are TRBV6-6 and TRBJ1-4; a weak D match, TRBD1 (6 bases). CDR3 length: 16 residues. Trimming shortened V by 8 bases and J by 10 bases, and 26 bases separated the two germline ends. Germline values: CDR1 MNHNY, CDR2 SVGAGI (reference sequence). The CDR3 spells CASGPRGAGELRKLFF. The CDR3, as DNA: TGTGCCAGCGGACCCCGTGGGGCAGGGGAGTTGAGAAAACTGTTTTTT.

This chain connects TRBV4-2 to TRBJ2-7; 10 positions agree with TRBD1. The CDR3 runs 14 residues. The V gene end was trimmed by 5 bases and the J gene end by 2 bases; junction bases not matched to a gene: 3. The germline gives CDR1 LGHNA, CDR2 YNFKEQ. This chain's CDR3 is CASSSGTGAYEQYF. CDR3 sequence (DNA): TGTGCCAGCAGCTCCGGGACAGGGGCCTACGAGCAGTACTTC.

This sequence joins TRBV10-1 and TRBJ1-6, with D perhaps matching TRBD1 (5 bases). V shed 7 bases and J shed 6 bases, with 19 bases lying between them. Germline V lookup: CDR1 WNHNN, CDR2 SYGVQD (reference sequence). CDR3 length: 16 residues. Here the CDR3 reads CASTRGVDGSNSPLHF. DNA for the CDR3: TGCGCCAGCACCCGGGGGGTGGACGGATCTAATTCACCCCTCCACTTT.

This chain uses TRBV3-1 (or the pseudogene TRBV3-2) with TRBJ2-1; 9 bases are shared with TRBD1. The CDR3 has 16 residues. The V gene end was trimmed by 0 bases and the J gene end by 7 bases; junction bases not matched to a gene: 7. Germline assignment: CDR1 LGHDT and CDR2 YNNKEL (reference sequence). CDR3 protein: CASSQELGQGGNEQFF. CDR3 nucleotides: TGTGCCAGCAGCCAAGAACTGGGACAGGGAGGTAATGAGCAGTTCTTC.

V is TRBV7-3 and J is TRBJ2-2; the D gene is possibly TRBD1 (6 bases). Germline values: CDR1 SGHTA, CDR2 FQGTGA. V dropped 5 bases and J dropped 5 bases, with 12 bases sitting between them. The length of the CDR3 is 14 residues. CDR3 nucleotides: TGTGCCAGCAGCCCACAGGGTACAACCGGGGAGCTGTTTTTT. This sequence encodes CASSPQGTTGELFF.

The rearrangement links TRBV7-3 to TRBJ2-1, with D possibly matching TRBD2 (6 bases). Germline V gene lookup returns CDR1 SGHTA and CDR2 FQGTGA. V lost 1 base, J lost 11 bases, and 12 bases lay in between. The CDR3 has 13 residues. The CDR3 loop reads CASSLRARGKQFF. In nucleotides, the CDR3 is TGTGCCAGCAGCTTAAGGGCCCGCGGGAAGCAGTTCTTC.

The chain uses TRBV7-9 and TRBJ2-7; D may be TRBD2 (5 bases). Germline assignment: CDR1 SEHNR and CDR2 FQNEAQ (reference sequence). This CDR3 has 15 residues. The V and J ends lost 2 bases and 5 bases respectively, with 16 bases between them. The CDR3 nucleotides read TGTGCCAGCAGCTTAACGGGTGGCGGGTCGAACGAGCAGTACTTC. Its protein product is CASSLTGGGSNEQYF.

This chain links TRBV4-1 with TRBJ1-1, with 7 bases matching TRBD1. The junction had 10 bases not matched to a gene; V was cut back by 5 bases and J by 1 base. The CDR3 sequence is 16 residues long. The V gene's germline CDR1 is MGHRA and CDR2 YSYEKL. The CDR3 spells CASSSSTGTANTEAFF. The DNA for the CDR3 is TGCGCCAGCAGCTCATCAACCGGGACAGCGAACACTGAAGCTTTCTTT.

This clone was seen a few times. The chain employs TRBV2 and TRBJ1-2, with D unresolved. Germline V lookup: CDR1 SNHLY, CDR2 FYNNEI. Trimming pared 3 bases from V and 1 base from J, leaving 12 bases between. The CDR3 has 15 amino acids. The CDR3 coding sequence is TGTGCCAGCAGTGACTCACAGAACTTTAACTATGGCTACACCTTC. This encodes CASSDSQNFNYGYTF.

This chain uses TRBV7-8 with TRBJ1-5; no reliable D call. The CDR3 sequence is 13 residues long. Trimming left V 4 bases short and J 7 bases short, with 11 bases between. The germline V gene has CDR1 SGHVS and CDR2 FQNEAQ. The CDR3 DNA reads as TGTGCCAGCAGCTCAACAGAGCAACAGCCCCAGCATTTT. Translating it yields CASSSTEQQPQHF.

This clone came up a few times. The gene calls are TRBV5-6 and TRBJ2-7; the D gene is possibly TRBD1 (6 bases). Germline V lookup: CDR1 SGHDT, CDR2 YYEEEE. Trimming stripped 3 bases from V and 6 bases from J, with 19 bases between. This CDR3 region has 15 residues. CDR3 protein: CASSSTRDMVGEQYF. The CDR3 nucleotides are TGTGCCAGCAGCTCGACCCGGGACATGGTAGGCGAGCAGTACTTC.

The rearrangement links TRBV5-8 to TRBJ1-5; D is unresolved. Per the germline V gene, CDR1 is SGHTS and CDR2 is YDEGEE. The CDR3 extends over 16 amino acids. The V and J ends lost 1 base and 0 bases respectively, with 11 bases between them. The CDR3 region has the DNA TGTGCCAGCAGCTTGATCGGGATCGGTAGCAATCAGCCCCAGCATTTT. It is translated as CASSLIGIGSNQPQHF.

J is TRBJ1-2 and V is TRBV6-5; D might be TRBD1 (5 bases). The V end was cut by 2 bases, the J end by 10 bases, with 8 bases between. The CDR3 length is 11 residues. Germline CDR1 MNHEY, CDR2 SVGAGI. CDR3 bases: TGTGCCAGCAGTTACCAGGGATCCTACACCTTC. Amino acids: CASSYQGSYTF.

A word on this clone: Germline and junction disagree at one end, which may indicate a read error. The chain links TRBV2 to TRBJ1-3; D is unresolved. CDR3 length equals 10 residues. Per the germline V gene, CDR1 is SNHLY and CDR2 is FYNNEI. CDR3 DNA: TGTGCCAGCAGTGAAGCGCGGGTAGCCTTT. Translated, it gives CASSEARVAF.

V is TRBV6-6 and J is TRBJ1-1; D is undetermined. CDR1 is MNHNY, CDR2 SVGAGI, per germline (reference sequence). The length of the CDR3 is 13 residues. The V end lost 2 bases, the J end lost 5 bases, and 9 bases lay between the germline ends. The CDR3 DNA follows: TGTGCCAGCAGTTACGGTTGGAGAACTGAAGCTTTCTTT. Its protein is CASSYGWRTEAFF.

This clone was found once. The J gene is TRBJ2-2, the V gene TRBV9; D is ambiguous. Germline CDR1 and CDR2: SGDLS and YYNGEE. The length of the CDR3 is 16 residues. V lost 0 bases to trimming and J lost 7 bases, with 16 bases between them. The CDR3 reads CASSVGPRSTDGELFF. CDR3 DNA: TGTGCCAGCAGCGTAGGCCCGAGATCTACTGACGGGGAGCTGTTTTTT.

Turning to this clone: An end of the junction differs from the germline gene, which may be a read error. This sequence joins TRBV7-9 and TRBJ1-4, with TRBD1 as a possible D gene (5 bases). From germline, CDR1 is SEHNR and CDR2 FQNEAQ (reference sequence). The CDR3 runs to 13 residues. CDR3 nucleotides: TGTGCCGGCAGCTTAGGGGTGACCGGGAAACTGTTTTTT. Amino acid sequence: CAGSLGVTGKLFF.

V gene TRBV7-2 combines with J gene TRBJ2-3, with D perhaps matching TRBD1 (6 bases). Trimming removed 4 bases from V and 6 bases from J, with 14 bases in between. Per the germline V gene, CDR1 is SGHTA and CDR2 is FQGNSA. The CDR3 covers 14 residues. The CDR3 is CASSSQGKGDTQYF. CDR3 nucleotide sequence: TGTGCCAGCAGCTCACAGGGAAAGGGGGATACGCAGTATTTT.